Following are 31 T cell receptor beta chains from one sample sequenced in a study of T cell responses to AZD1222 COVID-19 vaccine. Repertoires were generated with immunoSEQ multiplex PCR, while TCRdb's copy carries only in-frame clones and drops some. This sample has 110,000 to 150,000 clones, with about 88% found just once. The sequencing used peripheral blood, collected on day 0 of AZD1222 vaccination. The receptors derive from an adult in good health.

This chain joins TRBV21-1 and TRBJ1-2; the D call TRBD1 from the table was never checked on the DNA. TRBV21-1 is given as a pseudogene. The CDR3 has 14 residues. CDR3 loop: CASSPVGDNYGYTF. The CDR3 coding sequence is TGTGCCAGCAGCCCAGTAGGGGATAACTATGGCTACACCTTC.

Only a few counts were recorded for this clone. V and J are TRBV18 and TRBJ2-5; D may be TRBD2 (5 bases). Trimming pared 3 bases from V and 2 bases from J, leaving 16 bases between. There are 16 residues in the CDR3. Per germline, CDR1 KGHSH and CDR2 LQKENI. CDR3 bases: TGTGCCAGCTCACCGGCGTCTAGCAGAGGGCAAGAGACCCAGTACTTC. It encodes CASSPASSRGQETQYF.

In its sample, this clone was seen once. V usage is TRBV6-5 and J usage is TRBJ1-5; 8 nucleotides line up with TRBD1. Germline CDR1 MNHEY, CDR2 SVGAGI. Trimming cost V 8 bases and J 2 bases; bases outside gene matches: 8. CDR3 length equals 15 residues. The CDR3 sequence: CASGLETGGNQPQHF. The DNA for the CDR3 is TGTGCCAGCGGCCTAGAGACAGGGGGCAATCAGCCCCAGCATTTT.

V gene TRBV19 combines with J gene TRBJ1-2; TRBD1 aligns across 10 bases. The V gene's germline CDR1 is LNHDA and CDR2 SQIVND (reference sequence). Unmatched junction bases numbered 4, after V lost 3 bases and J lost 0 bases. CDR3 length: 16 residues. The CDR3 reads CASSIGTGAPNYGYTF. CDR3 DNA: TGTGCCAGTAGTATCGGGACAGGGGCCCCTAACTATGGCTACACCTTC.

This chain links TRBV10-3 with TRBJ2-7; TRBD1 might be the D (6 bases). This CDR3 has 15 amino acids. Between the trimmed V and J ends, which lost 5 bases and 2 bases, there was a span of 16 bases. Germline lookup yields CDR1 ENHRY and CDR2 SYGVKD. CDR3 loop: CAISNPTGATYEQYF. CDR3 in DNA: TGTGCCATCAGTAATCCGACAGGAGCCACCTACGAGCAGTACTTC.

The V call is TRBV29-1, the J call TRBJ1-1; D may be TRBD1 (5 bases). Trimming pared 7 bases from V and 4 bases from J, leaving 22 bases between. Per germline, CDR1 SQVTM and CDR2 ANQGSEA. CDR3 length: 15 residues. CDR3 DNA sequence: TGCAGCGCTAGGATCCTCGGGGGGGAATTCACTGAAGCTTTCTTT. It specifies CSARILGGEFTEAFF.

The V call is TRBV27, the J call TRBJ2-1, with 8 bases lining up with TRBD2. The CDR3 consists of 16 residues. J gave up 12 bases and V 5 bases, and 18 bases lay outside the gene matches. From germline, CDR1 is MNHEY and CDR2 SMNVEV (reference sequence). CDR3 DNA: TGTGCCAGCAGTCTAGCCATTGGAGCGGGAGTTTTACGGCAGTTCTTC. It specifies CASSLAIGAGVLRQFF.

V and J are TRBV9 and TRBJ1-3; 7 bases line up with TRBD1. The CDR3 extends over 15 amino acids. Unmatched junction bases numbered 5, after V lost 3 bases and J lost 2 bases. Germline V lookup: CDR1 SGDLS, CDR2 YYNGEE. The CDR3 spells CASSEGATPGNTIYF. The CDR3 coding sequence is TGTGCCAGCAGCGAGGGGGCTACCCCTGGAAACACCATATATTTT.

The chain employs TRBV11-2 and TRBJ2-1; TRBD1 aligns across 8 bases. The germline CDR1 and CDR2 sequences are SGHAT and FQNNGV. The CDR3 runs 17 residues. Trimming at V came to 2 bases and at J to 3 bases, leaving 9 bases not matched to a gene. CDR3 in amino acids: CASSLNSQDRGYNEQFF. CDR3 DNA sequence: TGTGCCAGCAGCTTAAATTCACAAGACAGGGGCTACAATGAGCAGTTCTTC.

A note on this clone: A read error may produce the germline difference seen at one junction end. The chain is built from TRBV2 and TRBJ1-5; TRBD1 might be the D (6 bases). Germline V gives CDR1 SNHLY, CDR2 FYNNEI. This CDR3 contains 15 residues. CDR3 loop: CASREGGWRNQPQHF. CDR3 DNA sequence: TGTGCCAGCAGAGAAGGGGGTTGGCGCAATCAGCCCCAGCATTTT. The full variable domain, with the rest looked up from reference TRBV2 and TRBJ1-5, is EPEVTQTPSHQVTQMGQEVILRCVPISNHLYFYWYRQILGQKVEFLVSFYNNEISEKSEIFDDQFSVERPDGSNFTLKIRSTKLEDSAMYFCASREGGWRNQPQHFGDGTRLSIL.

The chain carries TRBV3-1 (or the pseudogene TRBV3-2) and TRBJ1-2; 11 nucleotides match TRBD1. The germline gives CDR1 LGHDT, CDR2 YNNKEL (reference sequence). The CDR3 has 14 amino acids. V lost 4 bases and J lost 7; bases outside the gene matches: 5. The CDR3 is CASSRGTGGGGYTF. For the CDR3, the DNA is TGTGCCAGCAGCCGCGGGACAGGGGGGGGTGGCTACACCTTC.

This clone was counted a single time. The chain is built from TRBV19 and TRBJ1-1, with a possible D match to TRBD1 (6 bases). CDR3 length: 16 residues. Germline CDR1 is LNHDA and CDR2 is SQIVND (reference sequence). Deletions cut 4 bases from V and 0 bases from J, with 15 bases between. The CDR3 bases are TGTGCCAGTAGTAGTGGGGGCGTTGGTATGAACACTGAAGCTTTCTTT. Its protein is CASSSGGVGMNTEAFF.

The V call is TRBV1, the J call TRBJ1-5; TRBD1, the table's D call, was not compared with the DNA. TRBV1 is reported as a pseudogene. The CDR3 has 13 amino acids. DNA for the CDR3: TGCACCAGCATTGTATTTGGGCTTCAGCCCCAGCATTTT. This sequence encodes CTSIVFGLQPQHF.

The V call is TRBV9, the J call TRBJ2-1; 8 bases map to TRBD2. Germline V CDR1 and CDR2: SGDLS, YYNGEE. This CDR3 has 16 residues. Unmatched junction bases numbered 7, after V lost 0 bases and J lost 5 bases. The CDR3 loop is CASSVDPVAGNNEQFF. The CDR3 DNA reads TGTGCCAGCAGCGTAGACCCCGTAGCGGGAAACAATGAGCAGTTCTTC.

This chain connects TRBV14 to TRBJ1-6; no clear D. This CDR3 contains 14 residues. Germline loops: CDR1 SGHDN, CDR2 FVKESK. V lost 2 bases to trimming and J lost 9 bases, with 11 bases between them. The CDR3 sequence is CASSQHGIGSPLHF. CDR3 nucleotides: TGTGCCAGCAGCCAACACGGGATTGGTTCACCCCTCCACTTT.

This CDR3 is CASSPQRGTETQYF. CDR3 nucleotide sequence: TGTGCCAGCAGCCCGCAACGGGGGACGGAGACCCAGTACTTC. The chain employs TRBV14 and TRBJ2-5; D may be TRBD2 (6 bases). The CDR3 spans 14 residues. The ends were cut back, 4 bases at V and 5 bases at J, with 14 bases in the middle. CDR1 and CDR2 (germline): SGHDN, FVKESK.

The chain couples TRBV18 to TRBJ1-4; TRBD1 aligns across 7 bases. The CDR3 extends over 16 amino acids. Germline assignment: CDR1 KGHSH and CDR2 LQKENI. The V segment lost 3 bases and the J segment 3 bases; nucleotides outside the gene matches: 7. The CDR3 region is CASSPNIQGSNEKLFF. DNA of the CDR3: TGTGCCAGCTCACCGAATATACAGGGGTCTAATGAAAAACTGTTTTTT.

Comment on this clone: Other DNA sequences from this sample encode an identical CDR3 as well. The chain links TRBV6-5 to TRBJ1-3; D unclear. CDR3 size: 11 residues. Germline V gene sequence: CDR1 MNHEY, CDR2 SVGAGI. Deletions cut 2 bases from V and 7 bases from J, with 3 bases between. In nucleotides, the CDR3 is TGTGCCAGCAGTTACGGCAACACCATATATTTT. This codes for CASSYGNTIYF.

This sequence joins TRBV5-4 and TRBJ1-4; D unresolved. CDR1 is SGHNT and CDR2 is YYREEE in the germline V gene (reference sequence). Between the trimmed V and J ends, which lost 4 bases and 7 bases, there was a span of 17 bases. CDR3 size: 15 residues. CDR3 loop: CASSKGGSMSEKLFF. In DNA form, the CDR3 reads TGTGCCAGCAGCAAGGGAGGGTCGATGAGTGAAAAACTGTTTTTT.

The chain couples TRBV7-9 to TRBJ1-3, with unresolved D. V was trimmed by 5 bases and J by 6 bases, leaving 11 bases between them. This CDR3 has 13 amino acids. Germline CDR1 is SEHNR and CDR2 is FQNEAQ (reference sequence). The CDR3 here is CASSPEAKNTIYF. CDR3 coding DNA: TGTGCCAGCAGCCCCGAGGCTAAAAACACCATATATTTT.

The chain links TRBV7-9 to TRBJ2-1; weak D call: TRBD1 (6 bases). V was clipped by 3 bases and J by 5 bases, with 17 bases between them. Per the germline V gene, CDR1 is SEHNR and CDR2 is FQNEAQ (reference sequence). There are 16 residues in the CDR3. CDR3 sequence: CASSLTSGGADNEQFF. CDR3 bases: TGTGCCAGCAGCTTGACCTCTGGGGGCGCCGACAATGAGCAGTTCTTC. The entire variable domain, with the rest obtained from reference TRBV7-9 and TRBJ2-1, is as follows: DTGVSQNPRHKITKRGQNVTFRCDPISEHNRLYWYRQTLGQGPEFLTYFQNEAQLEKSRLLSDRFSAERPKGSFSTLEIQRTEQGDSAMYLCASSLTSGGADNEQFFGPGTRLTVL.

The chain has TRBV5-1 and TRBJ2-4; D remains unclear. The V end was cut by 1 base, the J end by 0 bases, with 8 bases between. CDR3 length equals 15 residues. Per germline, CDR1 SGHRS and CDR2 YFSETQ. CDR3 in amino acids: CASSLSALAKNIQYF. The CDR3 DNA sequence: TGCGCCAGCAGCTTGTCGGCGTTAGCCAAAAACATTCAGTACTTC.

This rearrangement joins TRBV6-6 to TRBJ1-2; D is ambiguous. Germline V gene lookup returns CDR1 MNHNY and CDR2 SVGAGI (reference sequence). The CDR3 consists of 11 residues. Trimming left V 6 bases short and J 8 bases short, with 10 bases between. CDR3 region: CASSPQSGYTF. The CDR3 nucleotides read TGTGCCAGCAGCCCTCAAAGCGGCTACACCTTC.

The DNA of the CDR3 is TGTGCCAGCAATCGTGCATGGGGCAATCAGCCCCAGCATTTT. As protein: CASNRAWGNQPQHF. The chain carries TRBV28 and TRBJ1-5; D call uncertain. The CDR3 length is 14 residues. Germline lookup yields CDR1 MDHEN and CDR2 SYDVKM. V shed 7 bases and J shed 2 bases, with 12 bases lying between them. Full variable domain (rest looked up from reference TRBV28 and TRBJ1-5): DVKVTQSSRYLVKRTGEKVFLECVQDMDHENMFWYRQDPGLGLRLIYFSYDVKMKEKGDIPEGYSVSREKKERFSLILESASTNQTSMYLCASNRAWGNQPQHFGDGTRLSIL.

The gene calls are TRBV28 and TRBJ1-2; maybe TRBD1 (6 bases). Germline loops: CDR1 MDHEN, CDR2 SYDVKM. This CDR3 comprises 13 residues. Trimming took off 5 bases at V and 2 bases at J, with 9 bases between the two ends. The CDR3 sequence: CASSDTGNYGYTF. CDR3 DNA sequence: TGTGCCAGCAGTGACACAGGGAACTATGGCTACACCTTC.

The chain is built from TRBV7-9 and TRBJ1-2; D is uncertain. V shed 5 bases and J shed 3 bases, with 10 bases lying between them. The CDR3 contains 13 residues. CDR1 and CDR2 (germline): SEHNR, FQNEAQ (reference sequence). CDR3 sequence (DNA): TGTGCCAGCAGCCAAAGAAAGGACTATGGCTACACCTTC. Translating gives CASSQRKDYGYTF.

In DNA form, the CDR3 reads TGTGCCAGCAGAAAGACTAGCGACGAGCAGTACTTC. Translated, it gives CASRKTSDEQYF. The J gene is TRBJ2-7, the V gene TRBV28, with 8 bases identical to TRBD2. From germline, CDR1 is MDHEN and CDR2 SYDVKM. This CDR3 spans 12 amino acids. With V trimmed by 6 bases and J by 5 bases, 3 bases remained unmatched.

The chain combines TRBV20-1 with TRBJ1-2; TRBD1 aligns across 12 bases. In germline, CDR1 is DFQATT, CDR2 SNEGSKA (reference sequence). V lost 5 bases to trimming and J lost 8 bases; unmatched junction nucleotides: 0. The CDR3 is made up of 11 amino acids. CDR3 nucleotides: TGCAGTGCTGGGACAGGGGGCGGCTACACCTTC. This sequence encodes CSAGTGGGYTF.

The chain carries TRBV4-1 and TRBJ2-5; 9 positions agree with TRBD1. Per the germline V gene, CDR1 is MGHRA and CDR2 is YSYEKL. This CDR3 has 15 amino acids. The V gene end was trimmed by 3 bases and the J gene end by 5 bases; junction bases not matched to a gene: 7. The CDR3: CASSHPDRGLETQYF. CDR3 bases: TGCGCCAGCAGCCACCCCGACAGGGGGTTGGAGACCCAGTACTTC.

The chain carries TRBV10-3 and TRBJ1-1; TRBD1 matches at 7 bases. The V gene end was trimmed by 10 bases and the J gene end by 0 bases; junction bases not matched to a gene: 5. This CDR3 has 13 residues. Germline assignment: CDR1 ENHRY and CDR2 SYGVKD. CDR3 amino acids: CATGGQLNTEAFF. The CDR3, as DNA: TGTGCCACAGGGGGACAGTTGAACACTGAAGCTTTCTTT.

The chain employs TRBV30 and TRBJ2-1; 11 bases are shared with TRBD2. V lost 2 bases to trimming and J lost 8 bases; unmatched junction nucleotides: 2. The CDR3 has 13 amino acids. The V gene's germline CDR1 is GTSNPN and CDR2 SVGIG (reference sequence). CDR3 nucleotides: TGTGCCTGGAGTCTACTAGCGGGAGATGAGCAGTTCTTC. Its translation is CAWSLLAGDEQFF.